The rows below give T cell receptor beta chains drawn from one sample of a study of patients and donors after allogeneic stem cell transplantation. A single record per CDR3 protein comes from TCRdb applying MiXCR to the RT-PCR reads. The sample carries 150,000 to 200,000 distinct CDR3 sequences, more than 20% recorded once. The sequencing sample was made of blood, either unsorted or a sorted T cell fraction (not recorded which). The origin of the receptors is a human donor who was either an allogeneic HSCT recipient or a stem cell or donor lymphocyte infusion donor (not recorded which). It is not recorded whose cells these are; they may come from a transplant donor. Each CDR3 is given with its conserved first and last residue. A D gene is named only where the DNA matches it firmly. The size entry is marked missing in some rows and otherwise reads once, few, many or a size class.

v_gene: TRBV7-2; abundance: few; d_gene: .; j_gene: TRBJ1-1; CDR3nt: TGTGCCAGCAGCTCCCTACTGGTTGAGGTCACTGAAGCTTTCTTT; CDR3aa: CASSSLLVEVTEAFF
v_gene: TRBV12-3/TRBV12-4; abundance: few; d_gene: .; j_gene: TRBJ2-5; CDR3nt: TGTGCCAGCACCCGCCTCCAAGAGACCCAGTACTTC; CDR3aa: CASTRLQETQYF
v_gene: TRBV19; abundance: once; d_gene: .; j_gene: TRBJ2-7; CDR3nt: TGTGCCAGTAGTATGGGGCAGGAAACCTACGAGCAGTACTTC; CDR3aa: CASSMGQETYEQYF
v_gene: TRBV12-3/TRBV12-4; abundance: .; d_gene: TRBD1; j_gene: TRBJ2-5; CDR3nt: TGTGCCAGCAGTTCCCTGACAGGGGGTTACCAAGAGACCCAGTACTTC; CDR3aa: CASSSLTGGYQETQYF
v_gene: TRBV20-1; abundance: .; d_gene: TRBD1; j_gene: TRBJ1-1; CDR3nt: TGCAGTGCTAGAGTACCGGGACAGGGGCTTTTCACTGAAGCTTTCTTT; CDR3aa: CSARVPGQGLFTEAFF
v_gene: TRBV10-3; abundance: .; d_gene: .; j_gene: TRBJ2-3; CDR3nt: TGTGCCATCAGTGAGTCGGCTACGACAGATACGCAGTATTTT; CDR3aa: CAISESATTDTQYF
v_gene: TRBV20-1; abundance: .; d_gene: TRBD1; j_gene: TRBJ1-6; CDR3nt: TGCAGTGCTAGAGAACAGGGGGAATCACCCCTCCACTTT; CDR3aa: CSAREQGESPLHF
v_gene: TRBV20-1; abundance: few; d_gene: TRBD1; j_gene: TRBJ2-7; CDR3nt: TGCAGTGCTCGAGCGGGACAGGGGCCTGGATCCTACGAGCAGTACTTC; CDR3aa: CSARAGQGPGSYEQYF
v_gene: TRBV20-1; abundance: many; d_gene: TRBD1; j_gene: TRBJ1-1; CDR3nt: TGCAGTGCTAGAGACTATGCGTCCGGGACAGGGGGGGTCGAAGCTTTCTTT; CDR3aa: CSARDYASGTGGVEAFF
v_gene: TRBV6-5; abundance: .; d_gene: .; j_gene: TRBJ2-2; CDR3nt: TGTGCCAGTTCCGGGATTCACACCGGGGAGCTGTTTTTT; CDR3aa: CASSGIHTGELFF
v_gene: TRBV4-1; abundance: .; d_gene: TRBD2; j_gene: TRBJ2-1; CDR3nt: TGCGCCAGCAGCCAGGTTACTAGCGGGAGGGCTTATGAGCAGTTCTTC; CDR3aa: CASSQVTSGRAYEQFF
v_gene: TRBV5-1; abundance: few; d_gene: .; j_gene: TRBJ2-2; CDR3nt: TGCGCCAGCGCAGGTTTAGTCACCGGGGAGCTGTTTTTT; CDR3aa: CASAGLVTGELFF
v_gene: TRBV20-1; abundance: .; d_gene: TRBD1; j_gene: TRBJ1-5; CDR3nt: TGCAGTGCTAGACCGGGACAGGGATTTCAGCCCCAGCATTTT; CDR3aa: CSARPGQGFQPQHF
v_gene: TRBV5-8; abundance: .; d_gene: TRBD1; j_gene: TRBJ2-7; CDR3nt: TGTGCCAGCAGCTATGTCCCGGACAGGGTTGACGAGCAGTACTTC; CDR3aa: CASSYVPDRVDEQYF
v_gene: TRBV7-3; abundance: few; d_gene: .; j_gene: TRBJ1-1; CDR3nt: TGTGCCAGCAGCTATATTTTTAACACTGAAGCTTTCTTT; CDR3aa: CASSYIFNTEAFF
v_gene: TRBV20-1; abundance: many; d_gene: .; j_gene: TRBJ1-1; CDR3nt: TGCAGTGCTAGATCCGCTGGGGGAACTGAAGCTTTCTTT; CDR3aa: CSARSAGGTEAFF
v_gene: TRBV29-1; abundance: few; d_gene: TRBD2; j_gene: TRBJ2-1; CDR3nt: TGCAGCGTTGAAAGACTAGCGGGAGGGTCTTACAATGAGCAGTTCTTC; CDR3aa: CSVERLAGGSYNEQFF
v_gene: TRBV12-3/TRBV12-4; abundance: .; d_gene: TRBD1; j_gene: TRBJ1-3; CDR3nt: TGTGCCAGCAGTCAACAGGGGGATGGAAACACCATATATTTT; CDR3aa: CASSQQGDGNTIYF
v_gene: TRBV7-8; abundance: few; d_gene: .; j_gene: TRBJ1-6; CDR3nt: TGTGCCAGCAGCCCATGGGCAGGGCTTAATTCACCCCTCCACTTT; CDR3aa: CASSPWAGLNSPLHF
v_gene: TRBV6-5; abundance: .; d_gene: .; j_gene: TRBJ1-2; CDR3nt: TGTGCCAGCAGTTACACAAAGCGGGCCGACGGCTACACCTTC; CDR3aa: CASSYTKRADGYTF
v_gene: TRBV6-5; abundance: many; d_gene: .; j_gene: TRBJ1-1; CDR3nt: TGTGCCAGCAGTTACGGGGTCCAGGGGCGGGCTGAAGCTTTCTTT; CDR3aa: CASSYGVQGRAEAFF
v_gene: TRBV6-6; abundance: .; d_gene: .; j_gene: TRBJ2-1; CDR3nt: TGTGCCAGCAGTTACTCGTTTGCCAGACGGGATGAGCAGTTCTTC; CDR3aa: CASSYSFARRDEQFF
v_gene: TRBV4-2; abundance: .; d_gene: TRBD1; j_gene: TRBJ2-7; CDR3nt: TGTGCCAGCAGCCAAGAAGGGACAGCACGGCAGGACGAGCAGTACTTC; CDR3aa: CASSQEGTARQDEQYF
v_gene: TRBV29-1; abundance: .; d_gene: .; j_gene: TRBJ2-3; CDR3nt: TGCAGCGCGGGCGGGGTTCGGGATACGCAGTATTTT; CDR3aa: CSAGGVRDTQYF
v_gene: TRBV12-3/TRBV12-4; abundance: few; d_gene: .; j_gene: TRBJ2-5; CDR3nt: TGTGCCAGCAGTTTGGGTACCCCGTACCAAGAGACCCAGTACTTC; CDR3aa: CASSLGTPYQETQYF
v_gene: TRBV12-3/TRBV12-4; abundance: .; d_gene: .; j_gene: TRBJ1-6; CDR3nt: TGTGCCAGCAGAGTCCACTCCTATAATTCACCCCTCCACTTT; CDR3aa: CASRVHSYNSPLHF
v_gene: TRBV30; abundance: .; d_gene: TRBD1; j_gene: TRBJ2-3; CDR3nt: TGTGCCTGGGGGGACAGGGGGCGAACAGATACGCAGTATTTT; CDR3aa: CAWGDRGRTDTQYF
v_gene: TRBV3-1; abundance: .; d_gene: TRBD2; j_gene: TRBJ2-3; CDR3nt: TGTGCCAGCAGCCATTCTAGCGGATCCACAGATACGCAGTATTTT; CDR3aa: CASSHSSGSTDTQYF
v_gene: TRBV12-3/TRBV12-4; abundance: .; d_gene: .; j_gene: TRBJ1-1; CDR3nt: TGTGCCAGCAGTGACGACCTAAACACTGAAGCTTTCTTT; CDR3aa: CASSDDLNTEAFF
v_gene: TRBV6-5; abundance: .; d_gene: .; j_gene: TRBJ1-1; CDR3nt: TGTGCCAGCAGTTACTCGAAGCGGCTGGGGAACACTGAAGCTTTCTTT; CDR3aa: CASSYSKRLGNTEAFF
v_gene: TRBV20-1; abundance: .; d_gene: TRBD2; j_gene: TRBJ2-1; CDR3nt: TGCAGTGCTTTACTAGCGGGGGGATACAATGAGCAGTTCTTC; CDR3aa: CSALLAGGYNEQFF
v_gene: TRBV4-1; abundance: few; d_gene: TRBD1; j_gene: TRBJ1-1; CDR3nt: TGCGCCAGCAGCCAGACAGGGACGGACACTGAAGCTTTCTTT; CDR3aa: CASSQTGTDTEAFF
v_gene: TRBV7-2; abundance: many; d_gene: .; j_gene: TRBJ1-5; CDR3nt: TGTGCCAGCGGGCAGCCCCAGCATTTT; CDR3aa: CASGQPQHF
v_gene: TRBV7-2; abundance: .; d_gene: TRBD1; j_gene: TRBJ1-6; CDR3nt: TGTGCCAGCAGCTCCTCCCCAGGGGGGACAGAGAATTCACCCCTCCACTTT; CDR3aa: CASSSSPGGTENSPLHF
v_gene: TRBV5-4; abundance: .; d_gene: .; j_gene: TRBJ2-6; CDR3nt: TGTGCCAGCAGCTTGGACTTCTCTGGGGCCAACGTCCTGACTTTC; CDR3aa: CASSLDFSGANVLTF
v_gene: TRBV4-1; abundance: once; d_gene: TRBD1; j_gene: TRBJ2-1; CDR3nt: TGCGCCAGCAGCCAGACAGGGGGCCACAATGAGCAGTTCTTC; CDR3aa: CASSQTGGHNEQFF
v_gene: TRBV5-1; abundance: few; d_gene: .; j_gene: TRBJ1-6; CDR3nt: TGCGCCAGCAGCTTGGACAGGACAACGAGCTCCTATAATTCACCCCTCCACTTT; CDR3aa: CASSLDRTTSSYNSPLHF
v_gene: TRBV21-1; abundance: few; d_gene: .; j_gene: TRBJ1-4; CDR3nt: TGTGCCAGCAGTGACAAGGCCCTTTCAACTAATGAAAAACTGTTTTTT; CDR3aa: CASSDKALSTNEKLFF
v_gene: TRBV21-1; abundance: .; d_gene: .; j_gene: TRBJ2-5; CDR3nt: TGTGCCAGCAGCTCACACCGGGGGGGACTAGCGCAACAAGAGACCCAGTACTTC; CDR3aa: CASSSHRGGLAQQETQYF
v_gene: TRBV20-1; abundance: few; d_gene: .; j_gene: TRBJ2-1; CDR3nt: TGCAGTGCTAGAGAGTCTCCAAATGAGCAGTTCTTC; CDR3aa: CSARESPNEQFF
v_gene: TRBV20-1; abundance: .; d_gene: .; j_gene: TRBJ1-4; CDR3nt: TGCAGTGCTGGGCAGCAGGATAGTGAAAAACTGTTTTTT; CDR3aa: CSAGQQDSEKLFF
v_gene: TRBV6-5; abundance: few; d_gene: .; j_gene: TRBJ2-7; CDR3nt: TGTGCCAGCAGTTACAGGATCAGGGGTTACGAGCAGTACTTC; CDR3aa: CASSYRIRGYEQYF